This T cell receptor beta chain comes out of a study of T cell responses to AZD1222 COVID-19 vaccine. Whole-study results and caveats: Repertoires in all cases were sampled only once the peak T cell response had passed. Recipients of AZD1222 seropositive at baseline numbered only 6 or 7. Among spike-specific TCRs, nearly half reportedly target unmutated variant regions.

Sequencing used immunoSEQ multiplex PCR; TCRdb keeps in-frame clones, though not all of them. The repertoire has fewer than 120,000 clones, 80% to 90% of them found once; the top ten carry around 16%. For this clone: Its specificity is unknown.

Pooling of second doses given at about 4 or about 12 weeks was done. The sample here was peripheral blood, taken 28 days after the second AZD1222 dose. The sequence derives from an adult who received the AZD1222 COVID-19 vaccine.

The CDR3: CATWSHEQFF. CDR3 coding DNA: TGTGCCACCTGGTCACATGAGCAGTTCTTC. J is TRBJ2-1 and V is TRBV24-1; no clear D gene. Trimming stripped 9 bases from V and 8 bases from J, with 7 bases between. The CDR3 extends over 10 amino acids. CDR1 is KGHDR and CDR2 is SFDVKD in the germline V gene.